The 5 T cell receptor beta chains below come from one sample, sequenced in a study of shared clonotypes between healthy human individuals. Naive CD8 cells lacked CD45RO and underwent positive selection for CCR7, leaving out terminally differentiated effector memory CD45RA+ cells. Libraries were prepared by immunoSEQ multiplex PCR; TCRdb keeps only in-frame clonotypes and omits some of them. Of 1.5 million to 2.5 million clones listed, approximately 95% are singletons. Sequenced input: naive CD8+ T cells sorted from blood. The receptors stem from a man aged 18-30 years in good health.

The rearrangement joins TRBV4-3 to TRBJ2-1, with TRBD2 matching 7 bases. Looked up from germline, CDR1 is LGHNA and CDR2 is YSLEER. The CDR3 runs to 15 residues. V shed 1 base and J 6 bases; nucleotides not matched to a gene: 6. The CDR3 nucleotides read TGCGCCAGCAGCCAAGTTTGGGGAGGGGTCAATGAGCAGTTCTTC. It specifies CASSQVWGGVNEQFF.

This clone was seen once. The genes are TRBV7-9 and TRBJ2-5, with 13 bases matching TRBD2. CDR3 length: 16 residues. Germline V lookup: CDR1 SEHNR, CDR2 FQNEAQ (reference sequence). V lost 5 bases, J lost 3 bases, and 6 bases stayed unmatched. The CDR3 is CASSPGLAGDKETQYF. The DNA for the CDR3 is TGTGCCAGCAGCCCCGGACTAGCGGGAGATAAAGAGACCCAGTACTTC.

About this clone: Other DNA sequences within the sample encode an identical CDR3. The chain couples TRBV28 to TRBJ2-7; D possibly corresponds to TRBD1 (6 bases). Germline V gene sequence: CDR1 MDHEN, CDR2 SYDVKM. This CDR3 region has 14 residues. The V end lost 2 bases, the J end lost 3 bases, and 11 bases lay between the germline ends. CDR3 sequence reads: CASSLQGGSYEQYF. The CDR3 DNA reads as TGTGCCAGCAGTTTACAAGGGGGTAGCTACGAGCAGTACTTC. The full variable domain, with the rest looked up from reference TRBV28 and TRBJ2-7, is DVKVTQSSRYLVKRTGEKVFLECVQDMDHENMFWYRQDPGLGLRLIYFSYDVKMKEKGDIPEGYSVSREKKERFSLILESASTNQTSMYLCASSLQGGSYEQYFGPGTRLTVT.

The chain uses TRBV7-2 and TRBJ1-2, with TRBD1 as a possible D gene (5 bases). CDR1 SGHTA and CDR2 FQGNSA come from the germline V gene. Trimming removed 3 bases at V and 8 bases at J, with 16 bases between. CDR3 length: 14 amino acids. The DNA of the CDR3 is TGTGCCAGCAGCTTTTCCAGGGCGGAATTCGGCTACACCTTC. The encoded protein is CASSFSRAEFGYTF.

J is TRBJ2-7 and V is TRBV5-6, with no clear D. Deletions cut 6 bases from V and 3 bases from J, with 16 bases between. Germline V gene lookup returns CDR1 SGHDT and CDR2 YYEEEE. The CDR3 covers 14 residues. CDR3 DNA: TGTGCCAGCACCCTGATGGGCGGAGACTACGAGCAGTACTTC. Protein sequence: CASTLMGGDYEQYF.